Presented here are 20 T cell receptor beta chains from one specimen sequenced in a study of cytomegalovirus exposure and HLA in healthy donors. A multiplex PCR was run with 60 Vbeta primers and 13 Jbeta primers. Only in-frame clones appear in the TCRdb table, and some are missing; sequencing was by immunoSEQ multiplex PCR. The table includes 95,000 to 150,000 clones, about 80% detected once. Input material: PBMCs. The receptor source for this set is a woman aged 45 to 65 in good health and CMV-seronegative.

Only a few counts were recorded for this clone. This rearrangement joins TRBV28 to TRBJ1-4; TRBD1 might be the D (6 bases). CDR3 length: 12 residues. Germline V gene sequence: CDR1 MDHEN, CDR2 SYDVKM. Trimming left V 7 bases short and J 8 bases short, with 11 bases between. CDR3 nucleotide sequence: TGTGCCAGCACCAGGGGTCAGGAAAAACTGTTTTTT. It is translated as CASTRGQEKLFF.

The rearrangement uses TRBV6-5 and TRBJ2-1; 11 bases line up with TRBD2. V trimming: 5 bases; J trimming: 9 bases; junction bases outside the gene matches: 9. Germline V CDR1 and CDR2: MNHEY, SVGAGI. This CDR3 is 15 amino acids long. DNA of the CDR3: TGTGCCAGCAGTGCTACTAGCGGGAGTACGGGTGAGCAGTTCTTC. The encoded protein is CASSATSGSTGEQFF.

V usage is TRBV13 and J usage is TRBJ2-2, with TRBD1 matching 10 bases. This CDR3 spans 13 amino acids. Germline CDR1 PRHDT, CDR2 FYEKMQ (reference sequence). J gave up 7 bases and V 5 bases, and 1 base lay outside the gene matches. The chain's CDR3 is CASSRTGGGELFF. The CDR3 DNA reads TGTGCCAGCAGCCGGACAGGGGGCGGGGAGCTGTTTTTT.

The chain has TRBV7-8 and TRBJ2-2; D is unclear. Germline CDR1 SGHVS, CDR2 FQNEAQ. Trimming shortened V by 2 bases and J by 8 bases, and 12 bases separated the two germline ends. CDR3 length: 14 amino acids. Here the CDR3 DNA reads TGTGCCAGCAGCTTAAGTCTGGCTTCTGGGGAGCTGTTTTTT. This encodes CASSLSLASGELFF.

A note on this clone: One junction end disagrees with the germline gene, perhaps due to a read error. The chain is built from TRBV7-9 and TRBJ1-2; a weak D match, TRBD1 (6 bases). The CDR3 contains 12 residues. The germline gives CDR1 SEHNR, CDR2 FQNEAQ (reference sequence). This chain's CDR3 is CSSSPRGEGYTF. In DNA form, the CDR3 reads TGTTCCAGCAGCCCCAGGGGTGAAGGCTACACCTTC.

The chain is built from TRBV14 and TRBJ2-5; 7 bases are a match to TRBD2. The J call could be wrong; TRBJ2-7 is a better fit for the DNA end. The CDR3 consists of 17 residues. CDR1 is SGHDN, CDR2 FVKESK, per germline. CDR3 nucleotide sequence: TGTGCCAGCAGCCAAGCGCCCCCGGGGAGCGGGACCTACGAGCAGTACTTC. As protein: CASSQAPPGSGTYEQYF.

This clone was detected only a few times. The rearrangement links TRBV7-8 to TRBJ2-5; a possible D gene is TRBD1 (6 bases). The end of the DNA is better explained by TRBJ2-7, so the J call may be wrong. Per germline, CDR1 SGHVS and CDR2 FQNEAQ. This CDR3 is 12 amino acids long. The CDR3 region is CATLRDNYEQYF. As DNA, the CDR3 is TGTGCCACCCTCCGGGACAACTACGAGCAGTACTTC.

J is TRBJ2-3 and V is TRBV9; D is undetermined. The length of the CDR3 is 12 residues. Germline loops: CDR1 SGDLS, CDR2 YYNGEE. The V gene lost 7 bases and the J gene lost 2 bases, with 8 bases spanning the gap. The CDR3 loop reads CASGRNTDTQYF. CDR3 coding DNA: TGTGCCAGCGGTAGAAACACAGATACGCAGTATTTT.

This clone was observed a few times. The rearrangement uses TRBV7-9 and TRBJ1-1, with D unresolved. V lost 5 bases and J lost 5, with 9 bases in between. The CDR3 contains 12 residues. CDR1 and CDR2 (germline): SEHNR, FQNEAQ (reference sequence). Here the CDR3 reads CASSPRRTEAFF. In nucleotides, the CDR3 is TGTGCCAGCAGCCCCCGGAGAACTGAAGCTTTCTTT.

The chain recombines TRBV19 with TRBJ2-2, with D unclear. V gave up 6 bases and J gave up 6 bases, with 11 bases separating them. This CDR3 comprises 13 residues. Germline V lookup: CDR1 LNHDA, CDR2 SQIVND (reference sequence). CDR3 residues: CASSIFRAGELFF. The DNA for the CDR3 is TGTGCCAGTAGCATATTTCGCGCCGGGGAGCTGTTTTTT.

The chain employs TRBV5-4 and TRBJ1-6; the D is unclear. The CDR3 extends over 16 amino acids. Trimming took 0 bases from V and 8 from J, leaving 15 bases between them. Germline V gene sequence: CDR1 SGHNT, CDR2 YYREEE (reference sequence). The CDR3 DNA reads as TGTGCCAGCAGCTTGGGTGGAGGATCAACCTATTCACCCCTCCACTTT. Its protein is CASSLGGGSTYSPLHF.

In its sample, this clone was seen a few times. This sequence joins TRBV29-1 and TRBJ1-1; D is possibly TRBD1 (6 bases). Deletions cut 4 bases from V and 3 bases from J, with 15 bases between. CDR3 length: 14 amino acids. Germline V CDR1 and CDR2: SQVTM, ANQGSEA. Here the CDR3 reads CSVGSRTGHTEAFF. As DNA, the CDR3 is TGCAGCGTTGGGAGCCGAACAGGGCACACTGAAGCTTTCTTT.

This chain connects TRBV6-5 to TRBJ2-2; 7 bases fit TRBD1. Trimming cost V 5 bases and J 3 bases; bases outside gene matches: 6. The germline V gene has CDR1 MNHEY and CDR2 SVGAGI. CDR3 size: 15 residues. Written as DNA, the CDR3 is TGTGCCAGCAGTACCACAGGGGCCCACACCGGGGAGCTGTTTTTT. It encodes CASSTTGAHTGELFF.

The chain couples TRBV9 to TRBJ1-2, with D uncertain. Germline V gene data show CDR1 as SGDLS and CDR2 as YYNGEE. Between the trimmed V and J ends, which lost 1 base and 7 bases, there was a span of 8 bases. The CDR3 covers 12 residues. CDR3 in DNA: TGTGCCAGCAGCGTATTTTCGGGTGGCTACACCTTC. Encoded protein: CASSVFSGGYTF.

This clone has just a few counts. CDR3 coding DNA: TGTGCCACCAAACGGGACAGGACCTACGAGCAGTACTTC. It codes for CATKRDRTYEQYF. V usage is TRBV6-5 and J usage is TRBJ2-7; 8 nucleotides match TRBD1. Germline assignment: CDR1 MNHEY and CDR2 SVGAGI. V lost 10 bases and J lost 2; bases outside the gene matches: 7. The CDR3 has 13 residues.

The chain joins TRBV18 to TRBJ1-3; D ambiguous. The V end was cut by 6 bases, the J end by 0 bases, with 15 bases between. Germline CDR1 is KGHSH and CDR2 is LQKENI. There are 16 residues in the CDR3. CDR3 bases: TGTGCCAGCTCTCTAAGGCAGGAAAGCTCTGGAAACACCATATATTTT. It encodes CASSLRQESSGNTIYF.

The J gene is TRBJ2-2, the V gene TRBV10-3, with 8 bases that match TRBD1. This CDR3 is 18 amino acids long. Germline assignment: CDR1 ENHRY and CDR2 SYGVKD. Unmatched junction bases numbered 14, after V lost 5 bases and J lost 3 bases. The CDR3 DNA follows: TGTGCCATCAGTCAAATGACAGGGGATAGAATCGACACCGGGGAGCTGTTTTTT. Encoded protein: CAISQMTGDRIDTGELFF.

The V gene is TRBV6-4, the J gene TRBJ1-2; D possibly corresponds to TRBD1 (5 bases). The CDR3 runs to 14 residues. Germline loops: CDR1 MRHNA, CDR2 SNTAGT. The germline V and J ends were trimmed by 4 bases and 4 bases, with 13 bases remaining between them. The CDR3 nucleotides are TGTGCCAGCAGTGCTCGGGGGAGAGTCTATGGCTACACCTTC. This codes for CASSARGRVYGYTF.

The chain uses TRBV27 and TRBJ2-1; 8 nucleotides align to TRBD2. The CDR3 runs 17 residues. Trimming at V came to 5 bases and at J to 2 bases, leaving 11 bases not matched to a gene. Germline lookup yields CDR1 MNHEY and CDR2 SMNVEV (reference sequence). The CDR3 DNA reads TGTGCCAGCAGTCCCCGCCTGCGGGAGGTAGCCTACAATGAGCAGTTCTTC. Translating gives CASSPRLREVAYNEQFF.

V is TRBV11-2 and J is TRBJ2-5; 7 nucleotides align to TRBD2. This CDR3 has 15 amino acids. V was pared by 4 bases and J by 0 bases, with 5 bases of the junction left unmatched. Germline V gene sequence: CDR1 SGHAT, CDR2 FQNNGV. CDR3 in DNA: TGTGCCAGCAGCTCACTGGGAGGGTACCAAGAGACCCAGTACTTC. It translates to CASSSLGGYQETQYF.